This TCR beta chain was documented in a study of breast tumors, draining lymph nodes, adjacent tissues. TCRdb recomputed calls from the multiplex PCR reads with MiXCR, one row per CDR3 protein. This repertoire shows approximately 280,000 distinct CDR3 sequences, about 33% found once; its top ten account for 0.85% to 1.2%. The V end lost 3 bases, the J end lost 9 bases, and 15 bases lay between the germline ends. CDR3 length: 12 residues. Looked up from germline, CDR1 is DFQATT and CDR2 is SNEGSKA (reference sequence). This clonotype was seen at least ten times. Its antigen is still unknown. Study-wide points: Most tumor T cells seemingly derive from lymph node, then expand in tumor.

The lymph nodes were axillary draining lymph nodes from breast cancer patients. Sequenced sample: axillary lymph node tissue. The sequence was obtained from a female donor with breast cancer. Some clones in this sample may be carry-over from other donors' samples. This chain connects TRBV20-1 to TRBJ2-7, with D maybe TRBD2 (5 bases). The DNA for the CDR3 is TGCAGTGCTAGTGTTAGGGAGATGGCGCAGTACTTC. It is translated as CSASVREMAQYF.